The clone carrying this TCR beta chain has a handful of counts. Antigen specificity is unknown. J was trimmed by 5 bases and V by 4 bases; bases with no gene match: 3. The CDR3 spans 14 residues. In germline, CDR1 is MNHNY, CDR2 SVGAGI (reference sequence). 60 Vbeta and 13 Jbeta primers were used in PCR. The method was immunoSEQ multiplex PCR; TCRdb's version includes in-frame clones alone and lacks a portion of them. The sample has 130,000 to 150,000 clones, around three quarters seen once. This record belongs to a study of cytomegalovirus exposure and HLA in healthy donors. Study information: There were 350 to 400 genotyped donors. Of these, 75% to 90% fell in the genetic ancestry cluster associated with self-reported Caucasian donors.

Overall study results and limits: An analysis that was carried out later associated 17,000 or so TCR beta sequences with HLA alleles at 0.05 false discovery rate. In an earlier analysis, most TCR beta V segments were productive about 87% or about 30% of the time.

This sequence originates from a woman between 18 and 29 years old in good health and CMV-seropositive. The chain joins TRBV6-6 to TRBJ1-2; 11 bases match TRBD1. Material: PBMCs. This chain's CDR3 is CASSFGQGAYGYTF. The CDR3 DNA reads TGTGCCAGCAGTTTTGGACAGGGGGCGTATGGCTACACCTTC.